A single sample is the source of the 31 T cell receptor beta chains below, sequenced in a study of blood T cell repertoires in COVID-19. Here immunoSEQ multiplex PCR was the method, and the copy in TCRdb shows in-frame clones only, minus some. The top ten clones hold approximately 1% of a sample with approximately 360,000 clones, over 75% of them seen once. Source material: PBMCs or T cells enriched from blood (not recorded which). These receptors were obtained from a young woman with acute COVID-19.

This chain joins TRBV9 and TRBJ1-2; tentative D call: TRBD1 (5 bases). Germline assignment: CDR1 SGDLS and CDR2 YYNGEE. The V and J ends lost 1 base and 3 bases respectively, with 10 bases between them. The CDR3 length is 14 residues. This CDR3 reads CASSVNTGDYGYTF. The CDR3 coding sequence is TGTGCCAGCAGCGTAAATACGGGGGACTATGGCTACACCTTC.

The chain joins TRBV6-4 to TRBJ1-6, with D hard to call. Trimming removed 4 bases from V and 14 bases from J, with 12 bases in between. The germline V gene has CDR1 MRHNA and CDR2 SNTAGT. This CDR3 comprises 12 residues. The CDR3 coding sequence is TGTGCCAGCAGTGGGAGGGTTCCCACCCTCCACTTT. This codes for CASSGRVPTLHF.

This clone came up a few times. V is TRBV19 and J is TRBJ2-7, with TRBD1 as a possible D gene (6 bases). The CDR3 length is 13 residues. The V and J ends lost 3 bases and 7 bases respectively, with 13 bases between them. Germline CDR1 LNHDA, CDR2 SQIVND (reference sequence). CDR3 region: CASSMSRGGEQYF. CDR3 sequence (DNA): TGTGCCAGTAGTATGTCCAGGGGCGGAGAGCAGTACTTC.

The chain is built from TRBV27 and TRBJ1-2, with 8 bases aligning to TRBD1. After removal of 2 bases from V and 2 bases from J, the junction contained 7 bases not matched to a gene. Germline values: CDR1 MNHEY, CDR2 SMNVEV (reference sequence). The CDR3 has 16 amino acids. CDR3 DNA sequence: TGTGCCAGCAGTTTAGGCGGGACAGGACACAACTATGGCTACACCTTC. Translating gives CASSLGGTGHNYGYTF.

This chain connects TRBV5-6 to TRBJ1-6; D unclear. The CDR3 is made up of 13 amino acids. In germline, CDR1 is SGHDT, CDR2 YYEEEE. Trimming took 7 bases from V and 10 from J, leaving 15 bases between them. The CDR3 nucleotides read TGTGCCAGCGCGCTAGAGGAAAGGTCACCCCTCCACTTT. It yields the protein CASALEERSPLHF.

J is TRBJ1-1 and V is TRBV30, with D possibly matching TRBD1 (5 bases). Deletions cut 4 bases from V and 2 bases from J, with 17 bases between. The CDR3 consists of 15 residues. The germline CDR1 and CDR2 sequences are GTSNPN and SVGIG (reference sequence). The CDR3 is CAWTGQGFSNTEAFF. The CDR3 DNA follows: TGTGCCTGGACTGGGCAGGGCTTTTCTAACACTGAAGCTTTCTTT.

The chain combines TRBV5-1 with TRBJ1-1, with D unresolved. Looked up from germline, CDR1 is SGHRS and CDR2 is YFSETQ. This CDR3 region has 14 residues. V was trimmed by 0 bases and J by 1 base, leaving 7 bases between them. DNA of the CDR3: TGCGCCAGCAGCTTGGCCGGTCCGAACACTGAAGCTTTCTTT. It translates to CASSLAGPNTEAFF.

The V gene is TRBV5-6, the J gene TRBJ1-5; a possible D gene is TRBD1 (5 bases). Germline V gives CDR1 SGHDT, CDR2 YYEEEE. The V gene lost 4 bases and the J gene lost 5 bases, with 19 bases spanning the gap. This CDR3 contains 16 residues. This CDR3 reads CASSRGTSGGDQPQHF. The CDR3 DNA sequence: TGTGCCAGCAGCCGTGGGACGTCTGGAGGGGATCAGCCCCAGCATTTT.

The V call is TRBV9, the J call TRBJ2-2; 8 bases agree with TRBD1. Germline lookup yields CDR1 SGDLS and CDR2 YYNGEE. J gave up 1 base and V 3 bases, and 8 bases lay outside the gene matches. The CDR3 covers 17 residues. This CDR3 is CASSADPGQVNTGELFF. The DNA of the CDR3 is TGTGCCAGCAGCGCCGATCCGGGACAGGTGAACACCGGGGAGCTGTTTTTT.

The V and J genes are TRBV29-1 and TRBJ1-5, with D perhaps TRBD1 (6 bases). The CDR3 consists of 14 residues. The germline V gene has CDR1 SQVTM and CDR2 ANQGSEA. Trimming stripped 6 bases from V and 4 bases from J, with 16 bases between. CDR3 nucleotides: TGCAGCGTGGGGGGGGGCAGCAGTAATCAGCCCCAGCATTTT. Its protein product is CSVGGGSSNQPQHF.

This sequence joins TRBV24-1 and TRBJ2-3; tentatively, D is TRBD1 (5 bases). This CDR3 contains 15 residues. The germline V gene encodes CDR1 KGHDR and CDR2 SFDVKD. V was shortened by 9 bases and J by 3 bases, with 18 bases between the two germline ends. CDR3 coding DNA: TGTGCCACCTCCCCCGAGCATAAGGGGACAGATACGCAGTATTTT. It codes for CATSPEHKGTDTQYF.

V and J are TRBV3-1 (or the pseudogene TRBV3-2) and TRBJ1-2; 7 positions match TRBD1. Germline values: CDR1 LGHDT, CDR2 YNNKEL (reference sequence). CDR3 length equals 13 residues. With 1 base clipped from V and 6 bases from J, the junction kept 2 bases outside the gene matches. CDR3 in DNA: TGTGCCAGCAGCCAAGGACAGGGCCATGGCTACACCTTC. Translating it yields CASSQGQGHGYTF.

This chain uses TRBV9 with TRBJ2-7; 11 nucleotides match TRBD2. Trimming cost V 2 bases and J 0 bases; bases outside gene matches: 1. The CDR3 extends over 15 amino acids. Germline V CDR1 and CDR2: SGDLS, YYNGEE. CDR3 loop: CASSVSGGGSYEQYF. CDR3 nucleotides: TGTGCCAGCAGCGTTAGCGGGGGGGGCTCCTACGAGCAGTACTTC.

CDR3 DNA: TGTGCCAGCAGCACAAGAACTCAGCCCCAGCATTTT. Translated, it gives CASSTRTQPQHF. This chain joins TRBV28 and TRBJ1-5; no clear D gene. CDR3 size: 12 residues. The V gene's germline CDR1 is MDHEN and CDR2 SYDVKM. Trimming took off 6 bases at V and 6 bases at J, with 9 bases between the two ends.

The chain uses TRBV7-9 and TRBJ1-6; a possible D gene is TRBD1 (5 bases). Between the trimmed V and J ends, which lost 5 bases and 10 bases, there was a span of 12 bases. The CDR3 extends over 13 amino acids. Germline V gene lookup returns CDR1 SEHNR and CDR2 FQNEAQ (reference sequence). The CDR3 protein is CASSPGGGSPLHF. The CDR3 DNA reads as TGTGCCAGCAGCCCCGGGGGGGGGTCACCCCTCCACTTT.

This chain connects TRBV7-2 to TRBJ1-2, with D unclear. Germline CDR1 reads SGHTA; CDR2 reads FQGNSA. The CDR3 is 13 amino acids. Trimming stripped 0 bases from V and 2 bases from J, with 4 bases between. The CDR3 reads CASSLAANYGYTF. The CDR3 nucleotides are TGTGCCAGCAGCTTAGCAGCGAACTATGGCTACACCTTC. The complete variable domain, with remaining parts taken from reference TRBV7-2 and TRBJ1-2, reads GAGVSQSPSNKVTEKGKDVELRCDPISGHTALYWYRQSLGQGLEFLIYFQGNSAPDKSGLPSDRFSAERTGGSVSTLTIQRTQQEDSAVYLCASSLAANYGYTFGSGTRLTVV.

The chain combines TRBV5-4 with TRBJ1-6, with 9 bases matching TRBD1. CDR1 and CDR2 from the germline V gene are SGHNT and YYREEE (reference sequence). The CDR3 covers 15 residues. The junction had 11 bases not matched to a gene; V was cut back by 5 bases and J by 11 bases. The CDR3, as DNA: TGTGCCAGCAGGCCTGGCGGACAGGGGAATACACCCCTCCACTTT. This gives the protein CASRPGGQGNTPLHF.

This clone occurred once. The J gene is TRBJ2-3, the V gene TRBV11-2, with 9 bases that match TRBD2. From germline, CDR1 is SGHAT and CDR2 FQNNGV. The CDR3 is 15 amino acids. The V and J ends lost 9 bases and 3 bases, in that order; junction bases with no gene match: 10. CDR3 sequence (DNA): TGTGCCAGTACGCGCGGGCGGGGGGGGACAGATACGCAGTATTTT. Protein product: CASTRGRGGTDTQYF.

The chain uses TRBV7-9 and TRBJ1-1; D might be TRBD1 (5 bases). This CDR3 is built from 13 residues. Germline-derived CDR1 and CDR2 are SEHNR and FQNEAQ (reference sequence). V was shortened by 6 bases and J by 3 bases, with 11 bases between the two germline ends. The CDR3 sequence is CASRTPGDTEAFF. The CDR3 DNA sequence: TGTGCCAGCAGGACTCCGGGGGACACTGAAGCTTTCTTT.

The rearrangement joins TRBV30 to TRBJ1-4; 7 bases line up with TRBD1. V dropped 0 bases and J dropped 7; count of bases not matched to a gene: 8. Germline assignment: CDR1 GTSNPN and CDR2 SVGIG (reference sequence). The length of the CDR3 is 15 residues. The CDR3 region is CAWSVLKGAAEKLFF. The CDR3 DNA is TGTGCCTGGAGTGTACTGAAGGGGGCGGCTGAAAAACTGTTTTTT.

J is TRBJ2-7 and V is TRBV30, with TRBD1 identical over 9 bases. CDR1 and CDR2 (germline): GTSNPN, SVGIG (reference sequence). Losses at the gene ends were 3 bases for V and 2 bases for J; bases not matched to a gene: 5. The CDR3 has 14 residues. The CDR3 DNA follows: TGTGCCTGGAGCCCCGGGACAGGGACCTACGAGCAGTACTTC. Translation gives CAWSPGTGTYEQYF.

The chain combines TRBV5-6 with TRBJ1-4, with TRBD1 matching 8 bases. Unmatched junction bases numbered 5, after V lost 5 bases and J lost 5 bases. The CDR3 is 14 residues long. Germline-derived CDR1 and CDR2 are SGHDT and YYEEEE. This chain's CDR3 is CASSPGTGNEKLFF. CDR3 coding DNA: TGTGCCAGCAGTCCCGGGACAGGAAATGAAAAACTGTTTTTT.

This chain uses TRBV9 with TRBJ2-3; 8 nucleotides match TRBD2. The CDR3 totals 15 residues. Per germline, CDR1 SGDLS and CDR2 YYNGEE. V shed 4 bases, J shed 0 bases, and the junction held 4 bases outside the gene matches. The CDR3 region is CASSLGGGSTDTQYF. As DNA, the CDR3 is TGTGCCAGCAGCCTCGGGGGGGGGAGCACAGATACGCAGTATTTT.

This chain uses TRBV5-1 with TRBJ1-2; 8 bases are shared with TRBD1. Germline values: CDR1 SGHRS, CDR2 YFSETQ. This CDR3 region has 17 residues. The ends lost 4 bases at V and 4 bases at J; junction bases unmatched: 15. CDR3 sequence: CASSPQALDREGYGYTF. The CDR3 DNA reads as TGCGCCAGCAGCCCCCAGGCTCTGGACAGGGAGGGCTATGGCTACACCTTC.

V is TRBV7-3 and J is TRBJ2-3, with 9 positions matching TRBD2. The J segment lost 3 bases and the V segment lost 4 bases, leaving 5 bases of the junction unmatched. Germline V gene sequence: CDR1 SGHTA, CDR2 FQGTGA. The CDR3 totals 15 residues. The CDR3 region is CASSSAGGKTDTQYF. CDR3 in DNA: TGTGCCAGCAGCTCAGCGGGGGGTAAGACAGATACGCAGTATTTT.

Only one count was recorded for this clone. The V call is TRBV2, the J call TRBJ2-4, with 7 nucleotides matching TRBD2. J gave up 0 bases and V 5 bases, and 7 bases lay outside the gene matches. The germline V gene has CDR1 SNHLY and CDR2 FYNNEI. The CDR3 runs 16 residues. CDR3 nucleotide sequence: TGTGCCAGCAGTCCGCGGGGGTCCCAAGCCAAAAACATTCAGTACTTC. This gives the protein CASSPRGSQAKNIQYF.

This clone was observed a handful of times. In the same sample, other DNA sequences code for this CDR3. CDR3 DNA sequence: TGTGCCACCAGTGACCCTACTAGCACAGATACGCAGTATTTT. Its protein product is CATSDPTSTDTQYF. V and J are TRBV24-1 and TRBJ2-3; D not resolved. This CDR3 contains 14 residues. V dropped 4 bases and J dropped 0 bases, with 7 bases sitting between them. Per the germline V gene, CDR1 is KGHDR and CDR2 is SFDVKD.

This clone showed up just once. The J gene is TRBJ1-5, the V gene TRBV7-9, with 8 positions matching TRBD1. The J segment lost 5 bases and the V segment lost 5 bases, leaving 11 bases of the junction unmatched. Germline V lookup: CDR1 SEHNR, CDR2 FQNEAQ (reference sequence). The CDR3 totals 16 residues. In nucleotides, the CDR3 is TGTGCCAGCAGCGATACAGCAGGGGGCTGGGATCAGCCCCAGCATTTT. It translates to CASSDTAGGWDQPQHF.

The J gene is TRBJ1-1, the V gene TRBV7-2; weak D call: TRBD1 (5 bases). The CDR3 loop spans 18 amino acids. CDR1 and CDR2 (germline): SGHTA, FQGNSA. V was shortened by 5 bases and J by 0 bases, with 22 bases between the two germline ends. This CDR3 is CASSIRFQGFQVNTEAFF. The CDR3 nucleotides are TGTGCCAGCAGCATCCGATTTCAGGGTTTCCAAGTGAACACTGAAGCTTTCTTT.

V and J are TRBV7-9 and TRBJ2-1; 10 nucleotides align to TRBD1. This CDR3 comprises 18 residues. The germline V gene has CDR1 SEHNR and CDR2 FQNEAQ (reference sequence). The junction had 13 bases not matched to a gene; V was cut back by 0 bases and J by 8 bases. The CDR3 here is CASSLARALGQGLHEQFF. The CDR3 DNA sequence: TGTGCCAGCAGCTTAGCTAGGGCACTGGGACAGGGGTTGCATGAGCAGTTCTTC.

V usage is TRBV19 and J usage is TRBJ1-2; TRBD1 might be the D (6 bases). Trimming removed 5 bases at V and 2 bases at J, with 15 bases between. The CDR3 length is 15 residues. CDR1 is LNHDA and CDR2 is SQIVND in the germline V gene (reference sequence). The CDR3 sequence is CASSPNGTPNYGYTF. The CDR3 coding sequence is TGTGCCAGTAGTCCGAACGGGACACCGAACTATGGCTACACCTTC.